The 3 T cell receptor beta chains given below trace back to one sample, sequenced in a study of blood T cell repertoires in COVID-19. Measured with immunoSEQ multiplex PCR; TCRdb has only the in-frame clones, and not every one. The table shows roughly 50,000 clones, with just over 85% occurring only once. Sequenced: peripheral blood. The receptors were gathered from a human donor in a cohort sampled during active COVID-19.

The chain carries TRBV7-6 and TRBJ1-4, with TRBD1 matching 7 bases. The CDR3 has 16 amino acids. The junction had 8 bases not matched to a gene; V was cut back by 5 bases and J by 2 bases. The germline CDR1 and CDR2 sequences are SGHVS and FNYEAQ. The CDR3 loop is CASSPRQGVTNEKLFF. The CDR3 nucleotides are TGTGCCAGCAGCCCCCGACAGGGTGTGACTAATGAAAAACTGTTTTTT.

The CDR3 sequence is CASRTPGSNTQYF. The CDR3 DNA sequence: TGTGCCAGTAGGACCCCAGGTAGTAATACGCAGTATTTT. The chain recombines TRBV19 with TRBJ2-3; D gene ambiguous. The CDR3 runs 13 residues. Germline CDR1 reads LNHDA; CDR2 reads SQIVND (reference sequence). V lost 6 bases and J lost 7, with 14 bases in between.

For this clone: The identical CDR3 is also encoded by other nucleotide sequences in the sample. The chain carries TRBV19 and TRBJ1-5, with D possibly TRBD1 on 5 matching bases. Trimming pared 6 bases from V and 4 bases from J, leaving 10 bases between. The CDR3 sequence is 13 residues long. CDR1 is LNHDA and CDR2 is SQIVND in the germline V gene (reference sequence). CDR3 nucleotide sequence: TGTGCCAGTAGAGATAGGGGAAATCAGCCCCAGCATTTT. Its protein is CASRDRGNQPQHF.